This entry lists 10 T cell receptor beta chains sequenced from one sample in a study of lymphopenia after photon versus proton radiotherapy. TCRdb's table, derived via immunoSEQ multiplex PCR, lists solely in-frame clones and lacks some. The table records about 20,000 clones, approximately 90% of them present only once. The sequencing used peripheral blood, collected from a patient treated with proton-based radiotherapy. The receptor set was obtained from a man aged 65 to 85 with pancreatic cancer.

The chain links TRBV2 to TRBJ1-2; 8 positions agree with TRBD1. Germline CDR1 SNHLY, CDR2 FYNNEI. This CDR3 comprises 15 residues. J was trimmed by 3 bases and V by 3 bases; bases with no gene match: 6. The CDR3 nucleotides are TGTGCCAGCAGTGATAGGGGACAGGAACACTATGGCTACACCTTC. Its protein product is CASSDRGQEHYGYTF.

The rearrangement joins TRBV11-3 to TRBJ2-2; the D is unclear. V lost 4 bases and J lost 6, with 6 bases in between. CDR1 SGHNT and CDR2 YENEEA come from the germline V gene. The CDR3 has 12 amino acids. The CDR3 DNA follows: TGTGCCAGCAGCTCCTCTTCCGGGGAGCTGTTTTTT. Translation: CASSSSSGELFF.

The CDR3 sequence: CASSVLRTSGQETQYF. In nucleotides, the CDR3 is TGTGCCAGCAGCGTACTAAGGACTAGCGGACAAGAGACCCAGTACTTC. This chain uses TRBV9 with TRBJ2-5, with 10 bases identical to TRBD2. Germline CDR1 reads SGDLS; CDR2 reads YYNGEE. The CDR3 spans 16 residues. V lost 1 base, J lost 2 bases, and 5 bases stayed unmatched.

This chain links TRBV6-6 with TRBJ1-1; D gene unclear. CDR1 is MNHNY, CDR2 SVGAGI, per germline (reference sequence). The ends were cut back, 5 bases at V and 1 base at J, with 8 bases in the middle. This CDR3 is 13 amino acids long. The CDR3 loop is CASSVDGNTEAFF. The CDR3 DNA reads TGTGCCAGCAGTGTAGACGGGAACACTGAAGCTTTCTTT.

The chain couples TRBV5-5 to TRBJ2-5, with D possibly TRBD2 on 7 matching bases. V lost 0 bases to trimming and J lost 1 base, with 13 bases between them. The germline V gene encodes CDR1 SGHKS and CDR2 YYEKEE (reference sequence). The CDR3 is made up of 16 amino acids. CDR3 amino acids: CASSLAPGGLQETQYF. As DNA, the CDR3 is TGTGCCAGCAGCTTGGCACCGGGGGGCCTCCAAGAGACCCAGTACTTC.

This clone has a handful of counts. The chain recombines TRBV30 with TRBJ1-2, with D maybe TRBD1 (5 bases). There are 10 residues in the CDR3. The germline V gene encodes CDR1 GTSNPN and CDR2 SVGIG (reference sequence). V was pared by 8 bases and J by 3 bases, with 7 bases between. DNA of the CDR3: TGTGCCACAGGCGACTATGGCTACACCTTC. Translating it yields CATGDYGYTF.

This clone was seen once. J is TRBJ2-5 and V is TRBV28; 7 bases are a match to TRBD1. This CDR3 region has 14 residues. The germline CDR1 and CDR2 sequences are MDHEN and SYDVKM. The trim removed 3 bases at V and 0 bases at J, leaving 1 base unmatched. CDR3 sequence: CASSLGQNQETQYF. In DNA, the CDR3 is TGTGCCAGCAGTTTGGGACAGAACCAAGAGACCCAGTACTTC.

The gene calls are TRBV11-2 and TRBJ2-5; tentative D call: TRBD2 (5 bases). The J call may be mistaken, given a closer DNA end match to TRBJ2-7. The CDR3 sequence is 15 residues long. CDR1 and CDR2 from the germline V gene are SGHAT and FQNNGV. CDR3 coding DNA: TGTGCCAGCAGCCAAGGAGCTAGCTCGTCCTACGAGCAGTACTTC. Protein product: CASSQGASSSYEQYF.

The V and J genes are TRBV30 and TRBJ2-1; the match to TRBD1 covers 7 bases. Germline V gene lookup returns CDR1 GTSNPN and CDR2 SVGIG (reference sequence). After removal of 6 bases from V and 2 bases from J, the junction contained 7 bases not matched to a gene. This CDR3 region has 14 residues. The CDR3: CACTTGLTYNEQFF. The CDR3 region has the DNA TGTGCCTGTACGACAGGGCTCACCTACAATGAGCAGTTCTTC.

V and J are TRBV6-5 and TRBJ2-6; D remains ambiguous. With 2 bases removed from V and 0 bases from J, the gap between germline ends came to 5 bases. Per the germline V gene, CDR1 is MNHEY and CDR2 is SVGAGI. The CDR3 extends over 15 amino acids. The CDR3 sequence is CASSYRSSGANVLTF. In DNA, the CDR3 is TGTGCCAGCAGTTACAGGAGCTCTGGGGCCAACGTCCTGACTTTC.